This is a list of T cell receptor beta chains from one sample in a study of blood T cell repertoires in COVID-19. Using immunoSEQ multiplex PCR, the repertoire was profiled, and TCRdb retains in-frame clones only, with some absent. The table records 350,000 or so clones, almost 90% of them present only once. Sequencing used PBMCs or T cells enriched from blood (not recorded which). The receptors come from a woman younger than 45 who had been exposed to COVID-19. CDR3s include the opening cysteine and the closing phenylalanine or tryptophan. A D gene is named only where the DNA matches it firmly. The size field is filled for only some rows; it gives once, few, many or a size class.

v_gene	d_gene	abundance	j_gene	CDR3nt	CDR3aa
TRBV7-3	TRBD1	NA	TRBJ2-1	TGTGCCAGCAGCTTTAGACAGGGGGCACGGGAGCAGTTCTTC	CASSFRQGAREQFF
TRBV13	TRBD1	NA	TRBJ1-1	TGTGCCAGCAGCTCTAACGACAGGGTGAGGGCTTTCTTT	CASSSNDRVRAFF
TRBV7-3	TRBD2	NA	TRBJ2-1	TGTGCCAGCAGCTTAACTCCCTTAGCGGGAGACACCAATGAGCAGTTCTTC	CASSLTPLAGDTNEQFF
TRBV5-5	TRBD1	once	TRBJ2-7	TGTGCCAGCAGCTTTTTTTTTACGGGACAGACCTACGAGCAGTACTTC	CASSFFFTGQTYEQYF
TRBV28	NA	NA	TRBJ1-1	TGTGCCAGCAGTTTACCCTCAGTGAACACTGAAGCTTTCTTT	CASSLPSVNTEAFF
TRBV10-3	NA	NA	TRBJ2-1	TGTGCCATCTCCCCCGGGAGTAAATACAATGAGCAGTTCTTC	CAISPGSKYNEQFF
TRBV24-1	TRBD1	NA	TRBJ2-7	TGTGCCACCAGTATCCCGAGGCAGGGGGCAGAGGAGCAGTACTTC	CATSIPRQGAEEQYF
TRBV28	NA	few	TRBJ2-2	TGTGCCAGCAGTTTGGGGGCGCTAAACACCGGGGAGCTGTTTTTT	CASSLGALNTGELFF
TRBV28	NA	NA	TRBJ1-5	TGTGCCAGCAGTTTTCGACAGGCGTCCCGCGGAAATCAGCCCCAGCATTTT	CASSFRQASRGNQPQHF
TRBV28	NA	few	TRBJ1-1	TGTGCCAGCTTCCCGGGGTCTGCGAACACTGAAGCTTTCTTT	CASFPGSANTEAFF
TRBV10-3	NA	NA	TRBJ2-5	TGTGCCATCAGTGGAGGGATACAAGAGACCCAGTACTTC	CAISGGIQETQYF
TRBV6-5	NA	once	TRBJ2-3	TGTGCCAGCAGTTTCGGGCGGGCGCAGTATTTT	CASSFGRAQYF
TRBV6-4	NA	NA	TRBJ1-6	TGTGCCAGCAGTCCAGGAACAGATTCACCCCTCCACTTT	CASSPGTDSPLHF
TRBV20-1	TRBD2	NA	TRBJ2-7	TGCAGTGCTCGCGGGGGGTACGAGCAGTACTTC	CSARGGYEQYF
TRBV7-9	TRBD2	NA	TRBJ2-7	TGTGCCAGCAGCTTAGGACTAGCGCGCGAGCAGTACTTC	CASSLGLAREQYF
TRBV28	TRBD1	NA	TRBJ1-2	TGTGCCAGCAGTTTATGGCTGAAACCAGGGGGTGGCTACACCTTC	CASSLWLKPGGGYTF
TRBV7-2	TRBD2	NA	TRBJ2-1	TGTGCCAGCAGCTTAGGGGGACTAGCGGGAATGAATGAGCAGTTCTTC	CASSLGGLAGMNEQFF
TRBV29-1	TRBD2	NA	TRBJ2-7	TGCAGCGCTACGGGACTAGGGGCCTACGAGCAGTACTTC	CSATGLGAYEQYF
TRBV4-1	TRBD1	NA	TRBJ1-4	TGCGCCAGCAGCCAAGGAACAGGGGTACTTAATGAAAAACTGTTTTTT	CASSQGTGVLNEKLFF
TRBV28	NA	NA	TRBJ2-7	TGTGCCAGCAGTCCCCCTGGACTAAGTGCCGAGCAGTACTTC	CASSPPGLSAEQYF
TRBV14	TRBD2	NA	TRBJ2-7	TGTGCCAGCAGCCAAGGGCGACTAGCGCCGCAGTACTTC	CASSQGRLAPQYF
TRBV6-1	NA	NA	TRBJ1-2	TGTGCCAGCAGTGAACTTACAGGGCCCCAGTATGGCTACACCTTC	CASSELTGPQYGYTF
TRBV5-1	TRBD2	NA	TRBJ2-3	TGCGCCAGCTCTAGACAGACCGGGACTAGCAAAACAGATACGCAGTATTTT	CASSRQTGTSKTDTQYF
TRBV7-3	NA	NA	TRBJ2-2	TGTGCCAGCAGACGGGCACAGGGAACCGGGGAGCTGTTTTTT	CASRRAQGTGELFF
TRBV5-6	TRBD2	NA	TRBJ2-3	TGTGCCAGCAGCTTTATGAGCGGGAGGGCCGCAGATACGCAGTATTTT	CASSFMSGRAADTQYF
TRBV15	TRBD1	NA	TRBJ1-6	TGTGCCACCTGGGGACAGGGAGATTCACCCCTCCACTTT	CATWGQGDSPLHF
TRBV6-2/TRBV6-3	NA	NA	TRBJ1-6	TGTGCCAGCAGTGTGACAGGAGAAACGAGCTCCTATAATTCACCCCTCCACTTT	CASSVTGETSSYNSPLHF
TRBV19	TRBD2	NA	TRBJ2-1	TGTGCCAGTACCCATGAGACTAGCGGGAATGAGCAGTTCTTC	CASTHETSGNEQFF
TRBV7-2	NA	NA	TRBJ2-5	TGTGCCAGCAGCTTAGGGGCAGCAAACCAAGAGACCCAGTACTTC	CASSLGAANQETQYF
TRBV4-2	TRBD1	NA	TRBJ1-1	TGTGCCAGCAGCCAAAAGACAGGGATGATGGAGAACACTGAAGCTTTCTTT	CASSQKTGMMENTEAFF
TRBV19	NA	NA	TRBJ2-3	TGTGCCAGTAGTAAACTCACAGATACGCAGTATTTT	CASSKLTDTQYF
TRBV6-5	NA	NA	TRBJ1-4	TGTGCCACCTCGGACGCGGGTGAAAAACTGTTTTTT	CATSDAGEKLFF